This record looks at one TCR beta chain sequence and its context. Sequencing was performed with immunoSEQ multiplex PCR; in TCRdb, only in-frame clones are kept and a portion is missing. The sample shows about 480,000 clones, approximately 90% of them seen only once. The CDR3 runs 14 residues. Between the trimmed V and J ends, which lost 3 bases and 10 bases, there was a span of 18 bases. Germline V lookup: CDR1 MNHNS, CDR2 SASEGT. This sample is drawn from a study of blood T cell repertoires in COVID-19. The receptor was derived from a woman aged 45-60 years with COVID-19, enrolled during active disease. The sequencing sample was made of peripheral blood. This chain connects TRBV6-1 to TRBJ1-2; D gene unclear. The CDR3 DNA sequence: TGTGCCAGCAGTGACAACCCATTCTACCCATTCTACACCTTC. Its translation is CASSDNPFYPFYTF.